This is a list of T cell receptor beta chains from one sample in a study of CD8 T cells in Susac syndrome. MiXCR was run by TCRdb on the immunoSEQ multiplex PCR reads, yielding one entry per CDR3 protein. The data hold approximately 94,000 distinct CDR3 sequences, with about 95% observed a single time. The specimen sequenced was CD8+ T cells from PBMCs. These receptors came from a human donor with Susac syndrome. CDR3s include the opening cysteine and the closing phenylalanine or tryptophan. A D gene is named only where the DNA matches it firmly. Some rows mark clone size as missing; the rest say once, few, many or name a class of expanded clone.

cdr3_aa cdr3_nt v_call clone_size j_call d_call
CASSTPKTGARGNEQFF TGTGCCAGCAGCACTCCTAAGACAGGCGCCAGGGGCAATGAGCAGTTCTTC TRBV7-8 NA TRBJ2-1 NA
CAISDTGEAYEQYF TGTGCCATCAGCGACACAGGGGAGGCCTACGAGCAGTACTTC TRBV10-3 NA TRBJ2-7 NA
CASSVSLNRRNEQFF TGTGCCAGCAGTGTTTCCCTAAATCGGAGAAATGAGCAGTTCTTC TRBV12-3/TRBV12-4 NA TRBJ2-1 NA
CSVTGLREASGETSANEQFF TGCAGCGTTACTGGACTCAGGGAGGCTAGCGGGGAAACTTCAGCGAATGAGCAGTTCTTC TRBV29-1 NA TRBJ2-1 TRBD2
CASSLRTDTEAFF TGTGCCAGCAGTTTGCGGACAGACACTGAAGCTTTCTTT TRBV12-3/TRBV12-4 NA TRBJ1-1 NA
CASSQDPVRDREQYF TGCGCCAGCAGCCAAGATCCTGTCCGGGATCGGGAGCAGTACTTC TRBV4-1 NA TRBJ2-7 NA
CASSLTGTSGETQYF TGTGCCAGCAGCTTGACCGGGACTAGCGGAGAGACCCAGTACTTC TRBV7-2 NA TRBJ2-5 TRBD2
CATSASDSIGELFF TGTGCCACCAGCGCCTCCGATAGCATCGGGGAGCTGTTTTTT TRBV24-1 NA TRBJ2-2 NA
CATSDTRGASDTQYF TGTGCCACCAGTGACACGCGGGGGGCCTCAGATACGCAGTATTTT TRBV24-1 NA TRBJ2-3 TRBD2
CSVEDLYEAFF TGCAGCGTTGAAGACCTCTATGAAGCTTTCTTT TRBV29-1 once TRBJ1-1 NA
CASSPGGPNTEAFF TGTGCCAGCTCACCGGGAGGGCCGAACACTGAAGCTTTCTTT TRBV18 NA TRBJ1-1 NA
CASSEVPGYSNQPQHF TGTGCCAGCAGTGAAGTACCGGGCTATAGCAATCAGCCCCAGCATTTT TRBV6-1 NA TRBJ1-5 NA
CSVARGGNTGELFF TGCAGCGTCGCTCGGGGGGGAAACACCGGGGAGCTGTTTTTT TRBV29-1 NA TRBJ2-2 TRBD2
CASRPRAGERAETQYF TGTGCCAGCAGACCAAGAGCGGGAGAAAGGGCGGAGACCCAGTACTTC TRBV6-2/TRBV6-3 NA TRBJ2-5 TRBD2
CASSTGTSGTYEQYF TGTGCCAGCAGCACCGGGACTAGCGGAACCTACGAGCAGTACTTC TRBV7-2 NA TRBJ2-7 TRBD2
CASSQEGTLYEQYF TGTGCCAGCAGCCAAGAAGGGACACTCTACGAGCAGTACTTC TRBV4-2 NA TRBJ2-7 NA
CASTHLRDSPLHF TGTGCCAGCACACACCTCAGGGATTCACCCCTCCACTTT TRBV12-3/TRBV12-4 once TRBJ1-6 NA
CSARDLYEQYF TGCAGTGCTAGAGATCTCTACGAGCAGTACTTC TRBV20-1 NA TRBJ2-7 NA
CASSQDSRPAPTDTQYF TGCGCCAGCAGCCAAGATAGCCGCCCCGCTCCCACAGATACGCAGTATTTT TRBV4-1 NA TRBJ2-3 NA
CASSSGQGENYGYTF TGTGCCAGCAGCTCGGGACAAGGGGAAAACTATGGCTACACCTTC TRBV5-4 NA TRBJ1-2 NA
CANSLDSRGYTF TGTGCCAACAGTTTAGATTCGCGAGGCTACACCTTC TRBV28 NA TRBJ1-2 NA
CASSVQGDGELFF TGTGCCAGCAGCGTACAGGGTGACGGGGAGCTGTTTTTT TRBV3-1 NA TRBJ2-2 NA
CASGRGEQYF TGTGCCAGCGGGAGGGGCGAGCAGTACTTC TRBV27 once TRBJ2-7 TRBD2
CASSVLAGTTDTQYF TGTGCCAGCAGTGTACTAGCGGGTACCACAGATACGCAGTATTTT TRBV12-3/TRBV12-4 NA TRBJ2-3 TRBD2
CASSPLTSGYDNEQFF TGTGCCAGCAGCCCCCTGACTAGCGGGTATGACAATGAGCAGTTCTTC TRBV7-9 NA TRBJ2-1 TRBD2
CASSLALPGLAGAENIQYF TGTGCCAGCAGTTTAGCCCTTCCGGGACTAGCGGGAGCCGAAAACATTCAGTACTTC TRBV27 NA TRBJ2-4 TRBD2
CASRRTGISYNEQFF TGTGCCAGCAGGCGTACAGGGATCTCTTACAATGAGCAGTTCTTC TRBV6-5 NA TRBJ2-1 NA
CATFEVTYGYTF TGTGCCACCTTCGAAGTAACCTATGGCTACACCTTC TRBV10-3 once TRBJ1-2 NA
CASSPGTANTGELFF TGTGCCAGCTCACCAGGGACAGCGAACACCGGGGAGCTGTTTTTT TRBV18 few TRBJ2-2 TRBD1